This entry concerns a single T cell receptor beta chain. It lacks a known antigen. The sample holds no much larger clone one base away, and base qualities are not on file. The method was the immunoSEQ multiplex PCR assay. The multiplex PCR relied on a mix of 60 forward primers for TCR Vbeta segments and 13 reverse primers for TCR Jbeta segments. Amplification of the CDR3 region of rearranged TCR beta genes was performed with a multiplex PCR assay on genomic DNA. The Illumina HiSeq System was used to sequence the amplified TCR beta libraries as 87-base-pair reads. The original methods were these. A later analysis tallied roughly 76 million unique TCR beta chains across the 550 to 850 repertoires, and approximately 12 million of those chains were shared by two or more donors. Raw reads were error-corrected and collapsed into unique sequences by a nearest-neighbor algorithm in which closely related sequences were merged to remove PCR and sequencing errors. Alignment of CDR3 sequences to IMGT reference sequences was used to assign V, D and J gene segments. Each retained sequence needed at least a six-nucleotide match to both a V gene segment and a J gene segment. A rearrangement counted as productive if the CDR3 had no stop codons and remained in frame with V and J, and every other rearrangement counted as non-productive. CDR3 was defined by IMGT convention, running from the second conserved V-encoded cysteine to the conserved J-encoded phenylalanine. The earlier analysis of 450 to 750 of the donors excluded any sequence lacking an unambiguous match to a single V gene segment. An earlier analysis of a few hundred of the donors classified V segments as functional when productive rearrangements were above 56.7% and as segregating when the standard deviation between donors was above 5%. A statistical classification framework was developed to diagnose cytomegalovirus status using the catalog of TCR beta chain sequences. V and J gene assignment, in a later analysis, came from comparing TCR nucleotide sequences with IMGT/GENE-DB human TR gene sequences. A later analysis assigned CDR3 sequences and most-parsimonious VDJ recombination scenarios with the TCRdist pipeline. A later analysis defined each TCR beta chain by its CDR3 amino acid sequence plus V-gene family, and excluded reads lacking a unique V-gene family. In a later analysis, around 600 highly shared, low-generation-probability nucleotide sequences were removed to address suspected cross-contamination and a sequencing artifact. In a later analysis, a clonal expansion index was calculated for each public chain from normalized within-repertoire ranks of inferred template counts. A later analysis computed generation probabilities with a VDJ recombination model fitted to out-of-frame rearrangements, and checked the results against IGoR. In a later analysis, TCR-TCR, TCR-HLA and TCR-CMV co-occurrence was scored with hypergeometric tests, and a repertoire-size bias correction was applied to TCR pairs. In a later analysis, false discovery rates were estimated by permuting HLA or CMV assignments 20 times. In a later analysis, co-occurring TCRs were grouped with DBSCAN, and TCRdist sequence similarity was added when clustering was performed within HLA-allele-positive subsets. Co-occurrence clustering excluded repertoires with fewer than 30,000 or more than 120,000 public chains, plus five with anomalous nucleotide sharing. In TCRdb, the immuneACCESS table is reduced to in-frame sequences with V and J assigned. These tables do not hold every clone; where another copy was compared, an unresolved V gene accounts for under half, and the others remain unexplained. D and trimming were read from the DNA, whereas the V and J calls and clone size are those reported in that table. The table for this sample lists some 150,000 clones; 55% to 70% of them were counted only once. The biggest ten clones account for less than 3.5% of the sample.

Measured from the cysteine to the phenylalanine, the CDR3 is 15 residues long. The CDR3 DNA has 45 bases and is translated from base 1. Unmatched junction bases come to 7, with V trimmed by 4 bases and J by 1 base. From a lookup of the germline V gene, CDR1 and CDR2 are SGHRS and YFSETQ. This record comes from a study of cytomegalovirus exposure and HLA in healthy donors (dated by TCRdb to about 2017). Study-level background: According to an earlier analysis of 550 to 750 of the donors, roughly 180 million T cells yielded 117 million unique TCR beta sequences and approximately 280 Gb of sequence data. An early release that covered fewer than 750 HLA-typed donors contained 250 to 350 gigabases of sequencing data and 85 million to 100 million unique TCR sequences. Of the approximately 400 genotyped donors, 75% to 85% were placed in the genetic ancestry cluster associated with self-reported Caucasian donors. The study aimed to test whether signatures of past pathogen exposure could be identified by cataloging public T cell receptors. Using immunosequencing, the study profiled T cell repertoires from some 670 subjects and related those repertoires to cytomegalovirus serostatus. Besides the first cohort of more than 650 subjects, a separate validation cohort made up of roughly 130 different subjects was used. The study combined high-throughput TCR immunosequencing, statistical association of individual TCRs with disease status, and machine learning to predict cytomegalovirus infection status. A later analysis re-examined previously published TCR beta repertoires from about 670 donors and added high-resolution HLA genotyping to investigate patterns of TCR occurrence. Rather than using new phenotypic data, the later analysis identified candidate immune exposures from TCR beta sequences and from how often those sequences occurred across donors. To decide whether each TCR beta V gene segment behaved as functional or pseudogenic, an earlier analysis of fewer than 750 of the donors relied on high-throughput TCR beta sequencing. Donor age, sex, ethnicity and CMV serostatus were compiled alongside the repertoire data. A later genetic analysis used genome-wide SNP genotypes for about 55% of the 666 donors, treating that subset as a discovery cohort. Every discovery cohort repertoire had been produced on one sequencing platform. HLA typing covered class I and class II loci at four-digit resolution. The number of typed donors differed by locus: about 620-640 for A, B, C, DRB1 and DQB1; 500 to 550 for DQA1; 606 for DPA1; and about 450 for DPB1. Four or five DR-DQ haplotypes were treated as single units for association and clustering because of strong linkage in the cohort. Across about 380 genotyped donors of the cohort, an average of approximately 240,000 unique TCR beta nucleotide sequences per donor were sequenced, and approximately 17% of those sequences were non-productive. Study-level results and caveats: At a false discovery rate of 0.05, a later analysis linked 16,951 TCR beta sequences to specific HLA alleles. A further reported finding was that TCR beta sequences accurately predicted the HLA-A and HLA-B alleles for most subjects in the first cohort. In vitro tests confirmed that a few of the cytomegalovirus-associated TCR beta chains recognize cytomegalovirus antigens. The sequencing pipeline was judged likely to have produced a cluster of highly shared sequence variants as a technical artifact. In a later analysis, TCR association rates were found to vary across HLA loci, with the most associated TCRs seen for DRB1 alleles and the fewest for HLA-C alleles. Because HLA typing was unavailable for some donors at each locus, only the typed subset was used in association tests. The study listed over 150 TCR beta chains as associated with cytomegalovirus. Approximately 18 rarely observed V segments, including chromosome 9 orphons, were excluded from the earlier analysis of a few hundred of the donors because counts were too low. According to a later genetic analysis, donors in an Asian-associated ancestry cluster had fewer N-insertions in productive TCRs than the roughly 670-donor mean. The cohort was sequenced for TCR beta chains only, and without alpha or paired-chain data the features that could be detected were limited. In a later analysis, HLA-associated TCR beta chains were found to be more clonally expanded and to have lower generation probabilities than equally common non-associated chains. The classifier was reported to diagnose cytomegalovirus status with high specificity and sensitivity in both the original cohort and the validation cohort. Some IMGT-functional V segments, including TRBV6-2 and TRBV6-3, could not be told apart with the 87-base-pair reads, so those segments were excluded. According to a later analysis, parvovirus B19, influenza, CMV and Epstein-Barr virus appeared linked to several top co-occurrence clusters. It was suggested by the authors that the approach could potentially be generalized to other disease states and immunological phenotypes. In an earlier analysis of about 550 of the donors, most TCR beta V segments were observed in productive rearrangements about 90% or about 30% of the time, broadly matching IMGT annotations. When HLA alleles, especially DR and DQ, strongly co-occurred, TCR associations were difficult to assign to individual alleles. In a later analysis, most CMV-associated TCR beta chains were found to appear HLA-restricted, with HLA associations seemingly driven largely by CMV exposure. Sequencing depth was assumed to be roughly uniform across donors in the presence/absence analyses, though that assumption may not hold. A later genetic analysis associated a missense DCLRE1C variant with V-gene and J-gene trimming of TCR beta chains, and an independent cohort replicated the association. Linkage disequilibrium might explain the correlated functional status among segregating V segments, but an unknown experimental factor could not be ruled out. Most TCR sequences were observed very rarely across donors, whereas some public TCRs were present in many individuals. For the cohort, immune exposure information was limited to CMV serostatus.

The cohort was made up of roughly 670 healthy bone marrow donors. At the time of sampling, all cohort members were nominally healthy, though unrecorded immune exposures were likely present. The donor tested CMV seropositive, placing the donor among the approximately 290 seropositive members of the cohort. A peripheral blood sample was collected from each donor, and TCR beta sequencing was performed on peripheral blood mononuclear cells. Genomic DNA was extracted from the blood cell samples with the Qiagen DNeasy Blood Extraction Kit. This clonotype originated in a woman under 40 in good health and CMV-seropositive. Sequenced material: PBMCs. The sequence is built from TRBV5-1 and TRBJ1-1; 7 nucleotides in the junction match TRBD1. In nucleotide form, the sequence is TGCGCCAGCAGCACACTGACAGGGAGGAACACTGAAGCTTTCTTT. It encodes CASSTLTGRNTEAFF.